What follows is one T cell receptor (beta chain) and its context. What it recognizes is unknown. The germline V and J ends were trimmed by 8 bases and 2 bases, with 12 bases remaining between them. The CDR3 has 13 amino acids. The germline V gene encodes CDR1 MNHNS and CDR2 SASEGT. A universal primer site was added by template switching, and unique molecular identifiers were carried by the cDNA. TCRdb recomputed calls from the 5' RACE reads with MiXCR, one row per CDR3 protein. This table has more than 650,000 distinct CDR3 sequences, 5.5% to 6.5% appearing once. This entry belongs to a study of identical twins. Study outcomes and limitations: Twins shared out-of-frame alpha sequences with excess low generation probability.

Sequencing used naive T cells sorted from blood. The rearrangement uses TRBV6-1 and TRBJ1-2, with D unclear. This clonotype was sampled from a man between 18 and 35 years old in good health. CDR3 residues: CASGIKPNYGYTF. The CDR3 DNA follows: TGTGCCAGCGGGATTAAACCGAACTATGGCTACACCTTC.